One sample yielded the 21 T cell receptor beta chains listed below, sequenced in a study of blood T cell repertoires in COVID-19. Using immunoSEQ multiplex PCR, the repertoire was profiled, and TCRdb retains in-frame clones only, with some absent. In the table there are 140,000 or so clones, just under 85% of which are singletons. Specimen: PBMCs or T cells enriched from blood (not recorded which). Receptors originate from a man aged 45-65 years who had recovered from COVID-19.

The rearrangement links TRBV6-2 or TRBV6-3 to TRBJ2-1; tentative D call: TRBD1 (6 bases). This CDR3 region has 15 residues. From germline, CDR1 is MNHEY and CDR2 SVGEGT. V lost 2 bases and J lost 4, with 12 bases in between. CDR3 sequence reads: CASSYTGTKYNEQFF. CDR3 sequence (DNA): TGTGCCAGCAGTTACACCGGGACAAAATACAATGAGCAGTTCTTC.

The chain is built from TRBV9 and TRBJ1-2, with 7 bases aligning to TRBD1. After removal of 0 bases from V and 4 bases from J, the junction contained 6 bases not matched to a gene. This CDR3 spans 15 amino acids. Germline CDR1 SGDLS, CDR2 YYNGEE. CDR3 protein: CASSVEAGGSYGYTF. In DNA form, the CDR3 reads TGTGCCAGCAGCGTAGAGGCAGGGGGTAGCTATGGCTACACCTTC.

V gene TRBV5-6 combines with J gene TRBJ1-5; D call uncertain. The V end lost 3 bases, the J end lost 5 bases, and 12 bases lay between the germline ends. Looked up from germline, CDR1 is SGHDT and CDR2 is YYEEEE. CDR3 length: 14 residues. This CDR3 is CASSSEGRDQPQHF. CDR3 nucleotide sequence: TGTGCCAGCAGCTCTGAGGGTAGGGATCAGCCCCAGCATTTT.

The chain links TRBV10-1 to TRBJ1-5; D may be TRBD1 (5 bases). The CDR3 sequence is 14 residues long. Trimming removed 6 bases from V and 3 bases from J, with 12 bases in between. Germline values: CDR1 WNHNN, CDR2 SYGVQD (reference sequence). The CDR3 region is CASRSDSHNQPQHF. Written as DNA, the CDR3 is TGCGCCAGCAGAAGTGACAGCCACAATCAGCCCCAGCATTTT.

In its sample, this clone was seen a few times. This rearrangement joins TRBV5-1 to TRBJ1-1; D remains unclear. V shed 4 bases and J shed 1 base, with 14 bases lying between them. The V gene's germline CDR1 is SGHRS and CDR2 YFSETQ. The CDR3 sequence is 15 residues long. The DNA of the CDR3 is TGCGCCAGCAGCCCGACGCAGACGGGGAACACTGAAGCTTTCTTT. This encodes CASSPTQTGNTEAFF.

The rearrangement links TRBV15 to TRBJ2-5; D is perhaps TRBD1 (6 bases). Per the germline V gene, CDR1 is LNHNV and CDR2 is YYDKDF (reference sequence). The CDR3 runs 14 residues. V lost 3 bases to trimming and J lost 5 bases, with 13 bases between them. The CDR3 coding sequence is TGTGCCACCAGCAGGGAACAGGGCCCGGAGACCCAGTACTTC. Protein: CATSREQGPETQYF.

The chain joins TRBV24-1 to TRBJ1-2; D unclear. The ends were cut back, 5 bases at V and 1 base at J, with 10 bases in the middle. The CDR3 runs 14 residues. Germline assignment: CDR1 KGHDR and CDR2 SFDVKD. CDR3 amino acids: CATSGASDNYGYTF. CDR3 nucleotides: TGTGCCACCAGTGGGGCGTCTGATAACTATGGCTACACCTTC.

The chain's CDR3 is CASSPQDRNTEAFF. CDR3 nucleotide sequence: TGTGCCAGTAGTCCCCAGGACAGGAACACTGAAGCTTTCTTT. The J gene is TRBJ1-1, the V gene TRBV19, with D perhaps TRBD1 (6 bases). CDR1 and CDR2 from the germline V gene are LNHDA and SQIVND (reference sequence). The CDR3 runs to 14 residues. Trimming took off 5 bases at V and 1 base at J, with 11 bases between the two ends.

The chain is built from TRBV7-8 and TRBJ1-3; no definite D call. CDR1 and CDR2 (germline): SGHVS, FQNEAQ. Trimming took off 5 bases at V and 7 bases at J, with 12 bases between the two ends. The CDR3 length is 13 residues. CDR3: CASSAGPSNTIYF. The CDR3, as DNA: TGTGCCAGCAGCGCCGGTCCTAGTAACACCATATATTTT. The full variable domain, completed using reference TRBV7-8 and TRBJ1-3, is GAGVSQSPRYKVAKRGQDVALRCDPISGHVSLFWYQQALGQGPEFLTYFQNEAQLDKSGLPSDRFFAERPEGSVSTLKIQRTQQEDSAVYLCASSAGPSNTIYFGEGSWLTVV.

This chain connects TRBV12-5 to TRBJ1-6; 7 positions agree with TRBD1. The V segment lost 6 bases and the J segment 8 bases; nucleotides outside the gene matches: 4. CDR3 length: 13 residues. Per the germline V gene, CDR1 is LGHNT and CDR2 is FRNRAP. In DNA form, the CDR3 reads TGTGCTAGTGGCCTAGACAGGGATTCACCCCTCCACTTT. Its translation is CASGLDRDSPLHF.

This clone has only one observation. The chain uses TRBV6-2 or TRBV6-3 and TRBJ1-6; D may be TRBD1 (5 bases). The CDR3 is 15 residues long. Trimming pared 2 bases from V and 12 bases from J, leaving 17 bases between. Per germline, CDR1 MNHEY and CDR2 SVGEGT. The CDR3 region is CASSYGGTSVEPLHF. CDR3 sequence (DNA): TGTGCCAGCAGTTACGGGGGGACGTCGGTTGAACCCCTCCACTTT.

V gene TRBV5-6 combines with J gene TRBJ2-6; D is ambiguous. The CDR3 covers 15 residues. Germline loops: CDR1 SGHDT, CDR2 YYEEEE. With 2 bases removed from V and 4 bases from J, the gap between germline ends came to 10 bases. The CDR3 DNA reads TGTGCCAGCAGCTTTAATCGGGTCGGGGCCAACGTCCTGACTTTC. Translated: CASSFNRVGANVLTF.

The chain employs TRBV5-5 and TRBJ1-1; the D gene is possibly TRBD1 (6 bases). The germline V and J ends were trimmed by 1 base and 4 bases, with 8 bases remaining between them. CDR1 is SGHKS, CDR2 YYEKEE, per germline (reference sequence). The length of the CDR3 is 13 residues. The CDR3 is CASSLRGSTEAFF. Written as DNA, the CDR3 is TGTGCCAGCAGCTTGAGGGGGAGCACTGAAGCTTTCTTT.

The genes are TRBV23-1 and TRBJ2-1; 10 bases align to TRBD1. TRBV23-1 carries the ORF label, with uncertain function. This CDR3 is built from 16 residues. The junction had 5 bases not matched to a gene; V was cut back by 3 bases and J by 3 bases. The CDR3 spells CASSHLGTGDYNEQFF. CDR3 coding DNA: TGCGCCAGCAGTCACCTCGGGACAGGGGACTACAATGAGCAGTTCTTC.

The CDR3 reads CASSQDWTRGWETQYF. The CDR3 bases are TGCGCCAGCAGCCAAGATTGGACCCGGGGATGGGAGACCCAGTACTTC. The chain carries TRBV4-3 and TRBJ2-5; D might be TRBD2 (5 bases). Germline CDR1 LGHNA, CDR2 YSLEER. The CDR3 is 16 amino acids. V gave up 0 bases and J gave up 5 bases, with 16 bases separating them.

This chain joins TRBV9 and TRBJ2-7; 7 bases fit TRBD2. This CDR3 is built from 15 residues. Germline-derived CDR1 and CDR2 are SGDLS and YYNGEE. The ends lost 4 bases at V and 0 bases at J; junction bases unmatched: 7. CDR3 protein: CASSMGLSSSYEQYF. The DNA for the CDR3 is TGTGCCAGCAGCATGGGACTATCAAGCTCCTACGAGCAGTACTTC.

The chain has TRBV4-1 and TRBJ2-3; 11 nucleotides align to TRBD2. The CDR3 is 16 residues long. Per the germline V gene, CDR1 is MGHRA and CDR2 is YSYEKL. The junction had 3 bases not matched to a gene; V was cut back by 4 bases and J by 0 bases. In DNA form, the CDR3 reads TGCGCCAGCAGCCTCACTAGCGGGAGTAGCACAGATACGCAGTATTTT. Its translation: CASSLTSGSSTDTQYF.

The chain has TRBV9 and TRBJ1-2, with TRBD1 matching over 7 bases. J lost 6 bases, V lost 0 bases, and 11 bases had no gene match. Looked up from germline, CDR1 is SGDLS and CDR2 is YYNGEE. The CDR3 is 16 residues long. The DNA of the CDR3 is TGTGCCAGCAGCGTAGACGGAGGAGGAGGGGGCCATGGCTACACCTTC. Its protein product is CASSVDGGGGGHGYTF.

V usage is TRBV19 and J usage is TRBJ2-3; 7 bases agree with TRBD2. Trimming removed 6 bases from V and 2 bases from J; junction bases left unmatched: 8. Per the germline V gene, CDR1 is LNHDA and CDR2 is SQIVND (reference sequence). The CDR3 covers 15 residues. The CDR3 bases are TGTGCCAGTAGCCGCGGCGGGGGTTACACAGATACGCAGTATTTT. It translates to CASSRGGGYTDTQYF. The entire variable domain, with the rest obtained from reference TRBV19 and TRBJ2-3, is as follows: DGGITQSPKYLFRKEGQNVTLSCEQNLNHDAMYWYRQDPGQGLRLIYYSQIVNDFQKGDIAEGYSVSREKKESFPLTVTSAQKNPTAFYLCASSRGGGYTDTQYFGPGTRLTVL.

The count of this clone is one. The V and J genes are TRBV18 and TRBJ2-5; the match to TRBD2 covers 7 bases. The germline gives CDR1 KGHSH, CDR2 LQKENI. The CDR3 consists of 15 residues. V lost 4 bases to trimming and J lost 1 base; unmatched junction nucleotides: 6. The CDR3 loop is CASSRRSGRQETQYF. In nucleotides, the CDR3 is TGTGCCAGCTCACGGCGTAGCGGGCGCCAAGAGACCCAGTACTTC.

This chain joins TRBV6-5 and TRBJ2-3, with D possibly being TRBD1 (6 bases). Trimming took 6 bases from V and 2 from J, leaving 12 bases between them. CDR3 length: 14 amino acids. Per the germline V gene, CDR1 is MNHEY and CDR2 is SVGAGI. The CDR3 coding sequence is TGTGCCAGCAGGTGGGACACAGACACAGATACGCAGTATTTT. Its translation: CASRWDTDTDTQYF.